The next 29 T cell receptor beta chains were all read from a single sample in a study of blood T cell repertoires in COVID-19. Data came from immunoSEQ multiplex PCR; TCRdb stores just in-frame clones and leaves some out. The sample holds tens of thousands of clones; around 80% are singletons and the top ten take 8.2%. Specimen: peripheral blood. The receptors were gathered from an elderly woman with acute or convalescent COVID-19.

The chain is built from TRBV5-1 and TRBJ2-3; D remains ambiguous. Germline CDR1 and CDR2: SGHRS and YFSETQ. Trimming removed 0 bases from V and 3 bases from J, with 5 bases in between. The length of the CDR3 is 13 residues. CDR3 in DNA: TGCGCCAGCAGCTTGGTGTCAACAGATACGCAGTATTTT. Protein: CASSLVSTDTQYF. The full variable domain, completed using reference TRBV5-1 and TRBJ2-3, is KAGVTQTPRYLIKTRGQQVTLSCSPISGHRSVSWYQQTPGQGLQFLFEYFSETQRNKGNFPGRFSGRQFSNSRSEMNVSTLELGDSALYLCASSLVSTDTQYFGPGTRLTVL.

In this sample, this clone turned up once. The gene calls are TRBV21-1 and TRBJ2-5; the DNA was not compared with TRBD2, the D call given in the table. TRBV21-1 is tagged as a pseudogene. The CDR3 consists of 12 residues. The CDR3 DNA follows: TGTGCCAGCAGACGGGATAGGGAGACCCAGTACTTC. Amino acid sequence: CASRRDRETQYF.

This sequence joins TRBV28 and TRBJ2-2, with 9 bases matching TRBD1. Germline V gives CDR1 MDHEN, CDR2 SYDVKM. The CDR3 extends over 17 amino acids. Germline trimming cut 3 bases from V and 2 bases from J; bases unmatched to any gene: 7. CDR3 nucleotides: TGTGCCAGCAGTTTGGGTCCGGGACAGGGCAACACCGGGGAGCTGTTTTTT. Translated, it gives CASSLGPGQGNTGELFF. Supplemented by reference TRBV28 and TRBJ2-2, the full variable domain reads DVKVTQSSRYLVKRTGEKVFLECVQDMDHENMFWYRQDPGLGLRLIYFSYDVKMKEKGDIPEGYSVSREKKERFSLILESASTNQTSMYLCASSLGPGQGNTGELFFGEGSRLTVL.

The chain couples TRBV27 to TRBJ2-7, with 10 bases lining up with TRBD1. With V trimmed by 5 bases and J by 4 bases, 8 bases remained unmatched. CDR1 and CDR2 (germline): MNHEY, SMNVEV (reference sequence). The CDR3 runs 15 residues. CDR3 DNA sequence: TGTGCCAGCAGTACGGGACAGGGGTCTCAGTACGAGCAGTACTTC. It specifies CASSTGQGSQYEQYF.

The rearrangement uses TRBV27 and TRBJ2-5, with 13 positions matching TRBD2. The germline V gene encodes CDR1 MNHEY and CDR2 SMNVEV (reference sequence). V lost 2 bases, J lost 3 bases, and 3 bases stayed unmatched. The CDR3 spans 16 residues. This CDR3 reads CASSLLLAGGKETQYF. The CDR3 nucleotides are TGTGCCAGCAGTTTACTACTAGCGGGGGGGAAAGAGACCCAGTACTTC.

This rearrangement joins TRBV2 to TRBJ1-5; 8 bases are a match to TRBD1. The CDR3 extends over 15 amino acids. Trimming cost V 5 bases and J 2 bases; bases outside gene matches: 5. Per the germline V gene, CDR1 is SNHLY and CDR2 is FYNNEI. CDR3 region: CASSLTGVGNQPQHF. In DNA form, the CDR3 reads TGTGCCAGCAGTTTGACAGGGGTTGGCAATCAGCCCCAGCATTTT.

The chain links TRBV11-2 to TRBJ2-7; 9 bases match TRBD1. CDR1 SGHAT and CDR2 FQNNGV come from the germline V gene. The CDR3 runs 14 residues. The V and J ends lost 4 bases and 4 bases, in that order; junction bases with no gene match: 5. The CDR3, as DNA: TGTGCCAGCAGCTCCGGGACAGGGCTTTACGAGCAGTACTTC. Its protein product is CASSSGTGLYEQYF.

The sample holds a few counts of this clone. The chain has TRBV5-1 and TRBJ1-1; D unresolved. Between the trimmed V and J ends, which lost 1 base and 0 bases, there was a span of 10 bases. Germline V gene data show CDR1 as SGHRS and CDR2 as YFSETQ. The CDR3 length is 15 residues. The CDR3 region has the DNA TGCGCCAGCAGCTTGAGAGGGCACATGAACACTGAAGCTTTCTTT. This codes for CASSLRGHMNTEAFF.

The CDR3 nucleotides read TGTGCCACCAGCAGAGCGGGAGTCGATTCACCCCTCCACTTT. Protein sequence: CATSRAGVDSPLHF. V is TRBV15 and J is TRBJ1-6; no firm D call. This CDR3 has 14 residues. The germline CDR1 and CDR2 sequences are LNHNV and YYDKDF (reference sequence). Trimming removed 1 base at V and 8 bases at J, with 9 bases between.

The chain joins TRBV2 to TRBJ2-1, with 7 bases that match TRBD2. The J segment lost 3 bases and the V segment lost 7 bases, leaving 9 bases of the junction unmatched. Germline V CDR1 and CDR2: SNHLY, FYNNEI. CDR3 length: 15 amino acids. The CDR3 sequence is CASKERRGFYNEQFF. Here the CDR3 DNA reads TGTGCCAGCAAGGAGCGGCGGGGGTTCTACAATGAGCAGTTCTTC.

The chain couples TRBV30 to TRBJ2-1; no definite D call. This CDR3 region has 14 residues. Per germline, CDR1 GTSNPN and CDR2 SVGIG (reference sequence). Trimming removed 0 bases at V and 6 bases at J, with 12 bases between. CDR3 loop: CAWSVGLLINEQFF. CDR3 nucleotide sequence: TGTGCCTGGAGTGTTGGTCTACTTATCAATGAGCAGTTCTTC.

This clone was counted only a few times. The V call is TRBV29-1, the J call TRBJ1-2; 11 positions match TRBD1. This CDR3 is built from 12 residues. Germline trimming cut 7 bases from V and 8 bases from J; bases unmatched to any gene: 6. Germline CDR1 and CDR2: SQVTM and ANQGSEA. CDR3 region: CSAPDRGPGYTF. The DNA of the CDR3 is TGCAGCGCTCCGGACAGGGGGCCCGGCTACACCTTC.

The V gene is TRBV6-1, the J gene TRBJ1-2, with 10 bases that match TRBD1. Germline CDR1 is MNHNS and CDR2 is SASEGT. This CDR3 is built from 15 residues. Trimming removed 2 bases from V and 7 bases from J; junction bases left unmatched: 7. Here the CDR3 DNA reads TGTGCCAGCAGTGAACAGACAGGGGGCGGGGTTGGCTACACCTTC. It yields the protein CASSEQTGGGVGYTF.

This chain connects TRBV12-5 to TRBJ2-5; 15 nucleotides match TRBD2. This CDR3 comprises 21 residues. Germline values: CDR1 LGHNT, CDR2 FRNRAP. With 0 bases clipped from V and 3 bases from J, the junction kept 14 bases outside the gene matches. The CDR3 DNA reads TGTGCTAGTGGTTTGGTACATCACGGACTAGCGGGAGGGCCAGATAAAGAGACCCAGTACTTC. Protein product: CASGLVHHGLAGGPDKETQYF. Full variable domain (outside the CDR3, taken from reference TRBV12-5 and TRBJ2-5): DARVTQTPRHKVTEMGQEVTMRCQPILGHNTVFWYRQTMMQGLELLAYFRNRAPLDDSGMPKDRFSAEMPDATLATLKIQPSEPRDSAVYFCASGLVHHGLAGGPDKETQYFGPGTRLLVL.

This chain connects TRBV2 to TRBJ1-6, with D perhaps TRBD1 (5 bases). Per the germline V gene, CDR1 is SNHLY and CDR2 is FYNNEI. The CDR3 totals 14 residues. The V end lost 4 bases, the J end lost 9 bases, and 13 bases lay between the germline ends. The CDR3 nucleotides are TGTGCCAGCAGTGGACAGCCCTTCTTTTCACCCCTCCACTTT. Translating gives CASSGQPFFSPLHF.

The chain employs TRBV3-1 (or the pseudogene TRBV3-2) and TRBJ1-1; 7 positions agree with TRBD1. With V trimmed by 7 bases and J by 10 bases, 12 bases remained unmatched. Germline V gene data show CDR1 as LGHDT and CDR2 as YNNKEL (reference sequence). CDR3 length: 13 amino acids. The CDR3 nucleotides are TGTGCCAGCAACGGGGACAGAGGGGGAGGAGCTTTCTTT. Translation gives CASNGDRGGGAFF.

CDR3 loop: CASSRDGGRATGELFF. In nucleotides, the CDR3 is TGTGCCAGCAGCCGGGATGGCGGGAGGGCCACCGGGGAGCTGTTTTTT. This chain connects TRBV7-9 to TRBJ2-2; 9 nucleotides match TRBD2. The CDR3 is 16 residues long. CDR1 and CDR2 from the germline V gene are SEHNR and FQNEAQ (reference sequence). V shed 5 bases, J shed 4 bases, and the junction held 8 bases outside the gene matches.

This sequence joins TRBV13 and TRBJ2-1, with D possibly being TRBD2 (6 bases). The CDR3 totals 14 residues. The V and J ends lost 5 bases and 4 bases respectively, with 12 bases between them. CDR1 and CDR2 (germline): PRHDT, FYEKMQ (reference sequence). The CDR3 DNA follows: TGTGCCAGCAGCACCTCGGGGGATTACAATGAGCAGTTCTTC. It codes for CASSTSGDYNEQFF.

The V gene is TRBV4-1, the J gene TRBJ1-2; possible D gene TRBD1, 6 bases. Deletions cut 2 bases from V and 4 bases from J, with 17 bases between. CDR3 length: 16 amino acids. The germline CDR1 and CDR2 sequences are MGHRA and YSYEKL. The CDR3 sequence: CASSQRTEDRLYGYTF. CDR3 coding DNA: TGCGCCAGCAGCCAACGTACAGAGGACAGACTCTATGGCTACACCTTC.

The rearrangement joins TRBV2 to TRBJ1-3; 9 bases match TRBD1. The CDR3 contains 15 residues. Germline CDR1 and CDR2: SNHLY and FYNNEI. With 3 bases clipped from V and 7 bases from J, the junction kept 7 bases outside the gene matches. Here the CDR3 DNA reads TGTGCCAGCAGTGATCGGGACAGGGATCTGAACACCATATATTTT. Encoded protein: CASSDRDRDLNTIYF.

This clone was found once. The CDR3 sequence is CASRLTAYNEQFF. The CDR3 coding sequence is TGTGCCAGCAGGCTGACAGCTTACAATGAGCAGTTCTTC. The gene calls are TRBV6-5 and TRBJ2-1; perhaps TRBD1 as D (5 bases). Germline-derived CDR1 and CDR2 are MNHEY and SVGAGI. The CDR3 covers 13 residues. V lost 6 bases and J lost 4, with 10 bases in between.

In this sample, this clone turned up a few times. The chain couples TRBV10-1 to TRBJ1-1; D not resolved. The CDR3 consists of 15 residues. V was shortened by 3 bases and J by 3 bases, with 14 bases between the two germline ends. CDR1 is WNHNN and CDR2 is SYGVQD in the germline V gene (reference sequence). The CDR3, as DNA: TGCGCCAGCAGTGATATAGGGCGCGGGGACACTGAAGCTTTCTTT. This codes for CASSDIGRGDTEAFF.

The J gene is TRBJ1-3, the V gene TRBV5-7; 7 bases line up with TRBD1. TRBV5-7 is given ORF status, its function remaining uncertain. This CDR3 is 18 amino acids long. V lost 2 bases, J lost 2 bases, and 13 bases stayed unmatched. CDR3 sequence: CASSFGRGLVYAGNTIYF. CDR3 coding DNA: TGTGCCAGCAGCTTCGGCAGGGGGTTAGTTTATGCTGGAAACACCATATATTTT.

The chain has TRBV28 and TRBJ2-7, with 9 bases that match TRBD1. Germline V CDR1 and CDR2: MDHEN, SYDVKM. After removal of 8 bases from V and 5 bases from J, the junction contained 7 bases not matched to a gene. The CDR3 extends over 13 amino acids. The CDR3 nucleotides read TGTGCCAGCGTGTCGGACAGGGGCCACGAGCAGTACTTC. Protein sequence: CASVSDRGHEQYF. The full variable domain, its missing parts supplied by reference TRBV28 and TRBJ2-7, is DVKVTQSSRYLVKRTGEKVFLECVQDMDHENMFWYRQDPGLGLRLIYFSYDVKMKEKGDIPEGYSVSREKKERFSLILESASTNQTSMYLCASVSDRGHEQYFGPGTRLTVT.

This clone occurred a few times. The V call is TRBV6-5, the J call TRBJ2-7; a weak D match, TRBD2 (5 bases). The CDR3 covers 14 residues. V was pared by 0 bases and J by 4 bases, with 10 bases between. CDR1 is MNHEY and CDR2 is SVGAGI in the germline V gene. As DNA, the CDR3 is TGTGCCAGCAGTTACTCCGATCCGGGATACGAGCAGTACTTC. It is translated as CASSYSDPGYEQYF.

This rearrangement joins TRBV5-1 to TRBJ1-1; a weak D match, TRBD1 (5 bases). Germline V CDR1 and CDR2: SGHRS, YFSETQ. The CDR3 runs 15 residues. V lost 3 bases and J 0 bases, leaving 12 bases between the germline ends. Here the CDR3 DNA reads TGCGCCAGCAGCTCAGAGGGGAGGGTGAACACTGAAGCTTTCTTT. It yields the protein CASSSEGRVNTEAFF.

This chain links TRBV6-5 with TRBJ2-1; 13 bases line up with TRBD2. The CDR3 runs to 15 residues. Germline assignment: CDR1 MNHEY and CDR2 SVGAGI. The CDR3 DNA follows: TGTGTCATCCGCGCTGGACTAGCGGGAGTAGGTGAGCAGTTCTTC. Its translation: CVIRAGLAGVGEQFF.

The rearrangement uses TRBV2 and TRBJ2-5, with TRBD2 identical over 7 bases. V shed 6 bases and J 0 bases; nucleotides not matched to a gene: 10. Germline V CDR1 and CDR2: SNHLY, FYNNEI. The CDR3 is 16 amino acids. CDR3 nucleotides: TGTGCCAGCAGGGACCTTGGGGGAGGGAACCAAGAGACCCAGTACTTC. This gives the protein CASRDLGGGNQETQYF.

J is TRBJ2-5 and V is TRBV3-1 (or the pseudogene TRBV3-2); D unresolved. Trimming stripped 5 bases from V and 5 bases from J, with 6 bases between. CDR1 LGHDT and CDR2 YNNKEL come from the germline V gene (reference sequence). The CDR3 covers 11 residues. The CDR3 DNA reads as TGTGCCAGCAGCGAACGGGAGACCCAGTACTTC. It specifies CASSERETQYF.